The 32 T cell receptor beta chains listed next were all sequenced from one sample in a study of blood T cell repertoires in COVID-19. Libraries were prepared by immunoSEQ multiplex PCR; TCRdb keeps only in-frame clonotypes and omits some of them. This sample has 250,000 to 300,000 clones; more than 70% occur once, and the top ten carry about 11%. Source material: peripheral blood. The receptors here all came from a woman aged 25-40 years with COVID-19, enrolled during active disease.

The chain couples TRBV14 to TRBJ2-1, with TRBD2 matching over 7 bases. The germline CDR1 and CDR2 sequences are SGHDN and FVKESK. The CDR3 covers 14 residues. Losses at the gene ends were 1 base for V and 6 bases for J; bases not matched to a gene: 3. The CDR3 DNA sequence: TGTGCCAGCAGCCAAGTCAGGACTAGCAATGAGCAGTTCTTC. Translating it yields CASSQVRTSNEQFF.

The gene calls are TRBV5-1 and TRBJ2-1, with 8 bases that match TRBD2. CDR3 size: 15 residues. V lost 0 bases and J lost 4; bases outside the gene matches: 3. Looked up from germline, CDR1 is SGHRS and CDR2 is YFSETQ. CDR3 DNA: TGCGCCAGCAGCTTGGGGACTAGCCAGTACAATGAGCAGTTCTTC. Protein product: CASSLGTSQYNEQFF.

This chain joins TRBV19 and TRBJ2-1; 8 bases match TRBD2. Germline V gives CDR1 LNHDA, CDR2 SQIVND (reference sequence). This CDR3 has 16 amino acids. With 4 bases clipped from V and 4 bases from J, the junction kept 9 bases outside the gene matches. The CDR3 region is CASSTTPAGVYNEQFF. CDR3 bases: TGTGCCAGTAGTACCACCCCAGCGGGAGTTTACAATGAGCAGTTCTTC.

J is TRBJ1-4 and V is TRBV5-1; no clear D. CDR3 length: 14 residues. Trimming removed 4 bases at V and 7 bases at J, with 14 bases between. Germline CDR1 SGHRS, CDR2 YFSETQ. The CDR3 DNA is TGCGCCAGCAGCCGCGGGAGCGTTGGTGAAAAACTGTTTTTT. Translated: CASSRGSVGEKLFF.

The J gene is TRBJ1-2, the V gene TRBV4-1; D unresolved. Trimming removed 4 bases at V and 4 bases at J, with 25 bases between. Germline V lookup: CDR1 MGHRA, CDR2 YSYEKL. This CDR3 has 18 amino acids. In DNA form, the CDR3 reads TGCGCCAGCAGCCTCTCCGGGGTCCAGTCGGGATCGATCTATGGCTACACCTTC. It translates to CASSLSGVQSGSIYGYTF.

This sequence joins TRBV5-4 and TRBJ2-1; D ambiguous. Trimming pared 2 bases from V and 0 bases from J, leaving 9 bases between. Per the germline V gene, CDR1 is SGHNT and CDR2 is YYREEE (reference sequence). This CDR3 is 15 amino acids long. CDR3 residues: CASSLDSGSYNEQFF. In DNA, the CDR3 is TGTGCCAGCAGCTTAGACTCTGGCTCCTACAATGAGCAGTTCTTC.

The J gene is TRBJ2-2, the V gene TRBV5-1, with D possibly TRBD1 on 8 matching bases. Trimming took 3 bases from V and 4 from J, leaving 13 bases between them. Germline V CDR1 and CDR2: SGHRS, YFSETQ. The CDR3 loop spans 15 amino acids. Here the CDR3 reads CASSSTGEGTGELFF. CDR3 DNA: TGCGCCAGCAGCTCGACAGGGGAGGGCACCGGGGAGCTGTTTTTT.

The chain uses TRBV18 and TRBJ2-1, with 15 nucleotides matching TRBD2. The V segment lost 2 bases and the J segment 4 bases; nucleotides outside the gene matches: 3. This CDR3 spans 17 amino acids. Looked up from germline, CDR1 is KGHSH and CDR2 is LQKENI. CDR3 residues: CASSPGLAGGMYNEQFF. CDR3 DNA: TGTGCCAGCTCACCAGGACTAGCGGGAGGGATGTACAATGAGCAGTTCTTC.

The chain couples TRBV5-1 to TRBJ2-5, with 11 bases lining up with TRBD1. Looked up from germline, CDR1 is SGHRS and CDR2 is YFSETQ. The CDR3 has 16 residues. V was clipped by 1 base and J by 4 bases; unmatched bases: 6. CDR3 sequence (DNA): TGCGCCAGCAGCTTGACCGGGACAGGGGGAGGAGAGACCCAGTACTTC. It specifies CASSLTGTGGGETQYF. Filled out from reference TRBV5-1 and TRBJ2-5, the complete variable domain reads KAGVTQTPRYLIKTRGQQVTLSCSPISGHRSVSWYQQTPGQGLQFLFEYFSETQRNKGNFPGRFSGRQFSNSRSEMNVSTLELGDSALYLCASSLTGTGGGETQYFGPGTRLLVL.

The CDR3 DNA reads TGTGCCAGTAGACATTCGGGCTATAATTCACCCCTCCACTTT. It is translated as CASRHSGYNSPLHF. The rearrangement links TRBV19 to TRBJ1-6; D unresolved. The germline gives CDR1 LNHDA, CDR2 SQIVND (reference sequence). Trimming pared 6 bases from V and 3 bases from J, leaving 9 bases between. This CDR3 is 14 amino acids long.

V is TRBV7-2 and J is TRBJ2-2; possibly TRBD1 for D (6 bases). The CDR3 is 16 residues long. Germline CDR1 and CDR2: SGHTA and FQGNSA. The V end was cut by 4 bases, the J end by 1 base, with 13 bases between. The CDR3 DNA reads as TGTGCCAGCAGCTCCTTGAGAGGGGGGAACACCGGGGAGCTGTTTTTT. It yields the protein CASSSLRGGNTGELFF.

The chain employs TRBV5-1 and TRBJ2-3, with TRBD2 matching over 7 bases. The CDR3 runs to 15 residues. Germline V gene lookup returns CDR1 SGHRS and CDR2 YFSETQ. Trimming at V came to 2 bases and at J to 6 bases, leaving 9 bases not matched to a gene. CDR3 DNA: TGCGCCAGCAGCTTAAGAGGGAGGGCCCTCGATACGCAGTATTTT. It specifies CASSLRGRALDTQYF.

The chain is built from TRBV5-6 and TRBJ1-1; perhaps TRBD1 as D (6 bases). Germline lookup yields CDR1 SGHDT and CDR2 YYEEEE. The V gene lost 0 bases and the J gene lost 7 bases, with 10 bases spanning the gap. CDR3 length equals 13 residues. The CDR3 is CASSLAGALEAFF. In DNA form, the CDR3 reads TGTGCCAGCAGCTTGGCAGGGGCTCTTGAAGCTTTCTTT. Full variable domain (missing parts from reference TRBV5-6 and TRBJ1-1): DAGVTQSPTHLIKTRGQQVTLRCSPKSGHDTVSWYQQALGQGPQFIFQYYEEEERQRGNFPDRFSGHQFPNYSSELNVNALLLGDSALYLCASSLAGALEAFFGQGTRLTVV.

The chain employs TRBV14 and TRBJ2-7; tentatively, D is TRBD1 (5 bases). Germline values: CDR1 SGHDN, CDR2 FVKESK. The CDR3 contains 12 residues. V was shortened by 5 bases and J by 4 bases, with 9 bases between the two germline ends. CDR3 amino acids: CASSAGFYEQYF. CDR3 in DNA: TGTGCCAGCAGCGCAGGGTTTTACGAGCAGTACTTC.

The rearrangement uses TRBV4-3 and TRBJ2-1; possible D gene TRBD1, 5 bases. The V gene lost 3 bases and the J gene lost 1 base, with 16 bases spanning the gap. Per the germline V gene, CDR1 is LGHNA and CDR2 is YSLEER. This CDR3 is built from 17 residues. This chain's CDR3 is CASSQSLGVISYNEQFF. The CDR3 bases are TGCGCCAGCAGCCAGTCCCTAGGGGTGATTTCCTACAATGAGCAGTTCTTC.

The chain carries TRBV18 and TRBJ2-5, with 9 bases that match TRBD1. This CDR3 spans 15 amino acids. The junction had 7 bases not matched to a gene; V was cut back by 3 bases and J by 5 bases. The germline V gene has CDR1 KGHSH and CDR2 LQKENI. CDR3 protein: CASSPSYRGRETQYF. CDR3 bases: TGTGCCAGCTCACCTTCCTACAGGGGGCGGGAGACCCAGTACTTC. The entire variable domain, with the rest obtained from reference TRBV18 and TRBJ2-5, is as follows: NAGVMQNPRHLVRRRGQEARLRCSPMKGHSHVYWYRQLPEEGLKFMVYLQKENIIDESGMPKERFSAEFPKEGPSILRIQQVVRGDSAAYFCASSPSYRGRETQYFGPGTRLLVL.

The rearrangement links TRBV5-1 to TRBJ2-5; the D gene is possibly TRBD2 (5 bases). In germline, CDR1 is SGHRS, CDR2 YFSETQ. The CDR3 contains 12 residues. V lost 7 bases and J 7 bases, leaving 14 bases between the germline ends. The CDR3 region is CASGPEGGTQYF. The CDR3 region has the DNA TGCGCCAGCGGACCCGAGGGCGGGACCCAGTACTTC. The full variable domain, with the rest looked up from reference TRBV5-1 and TRBJ2-5, is KAGVTQTPRYLIKTRGQQVTLSCSPISGHRSVSWYQQTPGQGLQFLFEYFSETQRNKGNFPGRFSGRQFSNSRSEMNVSTLELGDSALYLCASGPEGGTQYFGPGTRLLVL.

V and J are TRBV28 and TRBJ2-7, with TRBD2 identical over 9 bases. The germline V gene encodes CDR1 MDHEN and CDR2 SYDVKM. Germline trimming cut 4 bases from V and 7 bases from J; bases unmatched to any gene: 11. The CDR3 loop spans 15 amino acids. The CDR3 loop reads CASSSPSGTRREQYF. CDR3 bases: TGTGCCAGCAGTTCACCTAGCGGGACGAGACGGGAGCAGTACTTC.

The chain employs TRBV9 and TRBJ2-3; the match to TRBD1 covers 7 bases. Germline V gene lookup returns CDR1 SGDLS and CDR2 YYNGEE. CDR3 length: 15 amino acids. The ends lost 4 bases at V and 6 bases at J; junction bases unmatched: 11. This CDR3 reads CASSRGDSPSDTQYF. The CDR3 region has the DNA TGTGCCAGCAGCAGAGGGGACAGTCCCTCGGATACGCAGTATTTT.

The V and J genes are TRBV5-5 and TRBJ2-7, with 9 bases matching TRBD2. The CDR3 consists of 15 residues. Trimming cost V 0 bases and J 2 bases; bases outside gene matches: 3. Per the germline V gene, CDR1 is SGHKS and CDR2 is YYEKEE (reference sequence). This CDR3 reads CASSLVAGGTYEQYF. CDR3 bases: TGTGCCAGCAGCTTGGTTGCGGGAGGGACCTACGAGCAGTACTTC.

This clone appeared a single time. The chain carries TRBV3-1 (or the pseudogene TRBV3-2) and TRBJ1-2, with D possibly matching TRBD1 (5 bases). Germline V gives CDR1 LGHDT, CDR2 YNNKEL (reference sequence). The CDR3 sequence is 16 residues long. Trimming took off 4 bases at V and 2 bases at J, with 17 bases between the two ends. CDR3 amino acids: CASSPSGMGGNYGYTF. The CDR3 DNA reads as TGTGCCAGCAGCCCCAGCGGTATGGGGGGAAACTATGGCTACACCTTC.

This clone has only a few counts. The V gene is TRBV6-1, the J gene TRBJ2-7, with 11 bases matching TRBD1. V was clipped by 0 bases and J by 3 bases; unmatched bases: 1. The CDR3 consists of 15 residues. Germline lookup yields CDR1 MNHNS and CDR2 SASEGT. DNA for the CDR3: TGTGCCAGCAGTGAAGCCGGGACAGGGGGCTACGAGCAGTACTTC. It specifies CASSEAGTGGYEQYF.

The rearrangement joins TRBV10-2 to TRBJ2-7; weak D call: TRBD2 (6 bases). CDR1 WSHSY and CDR2 SAAADI come from the germline V gene. The CDR3 length is 15 residues. Trimming cost V 9 bases and J 3 bases, with 21 bases left between them. The chain's CDR3 is CASRFLATHGYEQYF. CDR3 nucleotide sequence: TGCGCCAGTCGGTTCCTAGCGACCCACGGCTACGAGCAGTACTTC.

The chain combines TRBV28 with TRBJ1-2; 7 positions agree with TRBD1. V was pared by 4 bases and J by 4 bases, with 6 bases of the junction left unmatched. The CDR3 totals 14 residues. Germline CDR1 and CDR2: MDHEN and SYDVKM. The CDR3 DNA sequence: TGTGCCAGCAGTTCAGGGGGACAGACCTATGGCTACACCTTC. This sequence encodes CASSSGGQTYGYTF.

The rearrangement uses TRBV9 and TRBJ1-2; 10 bases are shared with TRBD1. Germline V gives CDR1 SGDLS, CDR2 YYNGEE. The CDR3 extends over 15 amino acids. J lost 7 bases, V lost 0 bases, and 6 bases had no gene match. The CDR3 loop reads CASSVGGTGVLGYTF. The CDR3 DNA reads TGTGCCAGCAGCGTAGGAGGGACAGGGGTCCTTGGCTACACCTTC.

The chain combines TRBV4-2 with TRBJ2-1, with D possibly TRBD2 on 5 matching bases. The V gene's germline CDR1 is LGHNA and CDR2 YNFKEQ. Trimming cost V 1 base and J 1 base, with 11 bases left between them. CDR3 length: 16 residues. CDR3 sequence reads: CASSQGEAASYNEQFF. CDR3 DNA sequence: TGTGCCAGCAGCCAAGGTGAAGCGGCGTCCTACAATGAGCAGTTCTTC.

The chain is built from TRBV21-1 and TRBJ2-1; the table gives TRBD2 as D, unverified against the DNA. TRBV21-1 is a listed pseudogene. The CDR3 is 16 amino acids. CDR3 DNA: TGTGCCAGCAACCCGACTAGCGGGGGCTCCTACAATGAGCAGTTCTTC. It is translated as CASNPTSGGSYNEQFF.

This sequence joins TRBV24-1 and TRBJ2-2; no clear D gene. Trimming pared 2 bases from V and 3 bases from J, leaving 6 bases between. The length of the CDR3 is 14 residues. Germline loops: CDR1 KGHDR, CDR2 SFDVKD. The CDR3 sequence: CATSDSQDTGELFF. CDR3 bases: TGTGCCACCAGTGATTCCCAGGACACCGGGGAGCTGTTTTTT.

The J gene is TRBJ2-7, the V gene TRBV4-3; 9 nucleotides agree with TRBD2. Germline CDR1 is LGHNA and CDR2 is YSLEER. The CDR3 has 18 amino acids. J lost 5 bases, V lost 1 base, and 15 bases had no gene match. The DNA for the CDR3 is TGCGCCAGCAGCCAAGCCCTTAGGGCTAGCGGGACTGTAAACGAGCAGTACTTC. Translating it yields CASSQALRASGTVNEQYF.

V gene TRBV28 combines with J gene TRBJ2-5; 8 nucleotides agree with TRBD2. The CDR3 covers 14 residues. V lost 7 bases to trimming and J lost 1 base; unmatched junction nucleotides: 5. Germline V lookup: CDR1 MDHEN, CDR2 SYDVKM. The CDR3 loop reads CASMNGGVQETQYF. CDR3 sequence (DNA): TGTGCCAGCATGAACGGGGGGGTCCAAGAGACCCAGTACTTC.

The chain links TRBV6-5 to TRBJ1-1; no definite D call. V shed 0 bases and J shed 8 bases, with 7 bases lying between them. The CDR3 totals 12 residues. Looked up from germline, CDR1 is MNHEY and CDR2 is SVGAGI. The CDR3 reads CASSYSGREAFF. The CDR3 DNA follows: TGTGCCAGCAGTTACTCGGGCAGAGAAGCTTTCTTT.

This chain uses TRBV4-1 with TRBJ1-5; tentative D call: TRBD1 (5 bases). The V and J ends lost 1 base and 5 bases respectively, with 12 bases between them. There are 15 residues in the CDR3. Germline CDR1 is MGHRA and CDR2 is YSYEKL. This CDR3 is CASSQVRGPHQPQHF. In nucleotides, the CDR3 is TGCGCCAGCAGCCAAGTTAGGGGCCCCCATCAGCCCCAGCATTTT.